The next 9 T cell receptor beta chains were all read from a single sample in a study of T cell changes during pregnancy in multiple sclerosis (dated by TCRdb to the late 2010s). The library came from the immunoSEQ multiplex PCR assay. The clones in this table, taken by TCRdb from immuneACCESS, are in-frame only. Not every clone is retained; where verified, under half of the shortfall comes from an unresolved V gene, and the cause of the rest is unknown. This sample holds 70,000 to 95,000 clones; 85% to 95% were observed only once. The ten largest clones take up 3.5% to 4.5% of the sample. This specimen consisted of peripheral blood, obtained in the first trimester of pregnancy. Receptors originate from a female donor with multiple sclerosis, enrolled in a pregnancy study.

The chain links TRBV7-2 to TRBJ1-5; maybe TRBD1 (6 bases). V gave up 1 base and J gave up 5 bases, with 12 bases separating them. CDR1 is SGHTA, CDR2 FQGNSA, per germline. The CDR3 spans 15 residues. The CDR3 bases are TGTGCCAGCAGCTTAGAGGCAGGGGCGCATCAGCCCCAGCATTTT. The encoded protein is CASSLEAGAHQPQHF.

This clone was seen at least ten times. This sequence joins TRBV18 and TRBJ1-6; D gene uncertain. There are 13 residues in the CDR3. CDR1 and CDR2 (germline): KGHSH, LQKENI. Trimming pared 2 bases from V and 8 bases from J, leaving 7 bases between. CDR3 DNA: TGTGCCAGCTCACCAGTCGGGGATTCACCCCTCCACTTT. Translated, it gives CASSPVGDSPLHF. Full variable domain (rest looked up from reference TRBV18 and TRBJ1-6): NAGVMQNPRHLVRRRGQEARLRCSPMKGHSHVYWYRQLPEEGLKFMVYLQKENIIDESGMPKERFSAEFPKEGPSILRIQQVVRGDSAAYFCASSPVGDSPLHFGNGTRLTVT.

This clone was seen only a few times. For the CDR3, the DNA is TGTGCCAGCAGCCAAGATAGGGGATCCTACAATGAGCAGTTCTTC. It yields the protein CASSQDRGSYNEQFF. The chain employs TRBV4-2 and TRBJ2-1, with D perhaps TRBD1 (5 bases). Trimming pared 0 bases from V and 1 base from J, leaving 7 bases between. This CDR3 has 15 amino acids. From germline, CDR1 is LGHNA and CDR2 YNFKEQ.

V is TRBV2 and J is TRBJ2-5; maybe TRBD2 (5 bases). The V end lost 6 bases, the J end lost 4 bases, and 15 bases lay between the germline ends. There are 14 residues in the CDR3. Germline loops: CDR1 SNHLY, CDR2 FYNNEI. CDR3 DNA sequence: TGTGCCAGCAGCGCCACTAGTAGTGGAGAGACCCAGTACTTC. Translation: CASSATSSGETQYF.

The chain employs TRBV19 and TRBJ1-1; no clear D. Germline values: CDR1 LNHDA, CDR2 SQIVND (reference sequence). The CDR3 length is 14 residues. Trimming removed 7 bases at V and 1 base at J, with 13 bases between. The CDR3 is CASTRSSGNTEAFF. The CDR3, as DNA: TGTGCCAGTACACGATCGTCGGGGAACACTGAAGCTTTCTTT.

This chain links TRBV4-2 with TRBJ1-1; TRBD1 aligns across 10 bases. The germline CDR1 and CDR2 sequences are LGHNA and YNFKEQ. V lost 0 bases, J lost 0 bases, and 10 bases stayed unmatched. This CDR3 has 19 residues. The CDR3 protein is CASSQDYLGQGRMNTEAFF. In DNA, the CDR3 is TGTGCCAGCAGCCAAGATTATTTGGGACAGGGGAGAATGAACACTGAAGCTTTCTTT.

This clone appeared a few times. The rearrangement links TRBV27 to TRBJ1-6; a possible D gene is TRBD1 (5 bases). Trimming left V 0 bases short and J 7 bases short, with 7 bases between. CDR3 length equals 14 residues. Germline loops: CDR1 MNHEY, CDR2 SMNVEV (reference sequence). As DNA, the CDR3 is TGTGCCAGCAGTTTATCAACAGGAAATTCACCCCTCCACTTT. This sequence encodes CASSLSTGNSPLHF.

The chain is built from TRBV6-1 and TRBJ2-3; 7 positions agree with TRBD1. CDR3 size: 15 residues. Germline trimming cut 8 bases from V and 1 base from J; bases unmatched to any gene: 9. Germline V gene data show CDR1 as MNHNS and CDR2 as SASEGT. CDR3 sequence reads: CASQSSTGGTDTQYF. CDR3 DNA: TGTGCCAGCCAGTCCTCAACAGGGGGCACAGATACGCAGTATTTT.

This chain joins TRBV5-4 and TRBJ2-2; D gene unclear. The CDR3 consists of 12 residues. V gave up 5 bases and J gave up 3 bases, with 5 bases separating them. The germline V gene encodes CDR1 SGHNT and CDR2 YYREEE (reference sequence). This chain's CDR3 is CASSYYTGELFF. Here the CDR3 DNA reads TGTGCCAGCAGTTATTACACCGGGGAGCTGTTTTTT.